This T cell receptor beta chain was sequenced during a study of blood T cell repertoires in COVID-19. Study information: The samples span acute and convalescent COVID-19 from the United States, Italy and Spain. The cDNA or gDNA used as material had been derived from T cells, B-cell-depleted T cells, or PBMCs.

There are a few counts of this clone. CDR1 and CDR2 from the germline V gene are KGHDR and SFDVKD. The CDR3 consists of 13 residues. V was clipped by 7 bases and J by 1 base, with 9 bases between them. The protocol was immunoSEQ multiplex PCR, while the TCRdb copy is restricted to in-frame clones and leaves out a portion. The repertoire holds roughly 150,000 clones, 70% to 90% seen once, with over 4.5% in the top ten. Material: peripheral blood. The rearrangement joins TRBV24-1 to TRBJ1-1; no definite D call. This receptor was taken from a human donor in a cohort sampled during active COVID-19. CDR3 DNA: TGTGCCACCAGACTACACGCGAACACTGAAGCTTTCTTT. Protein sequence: CATRLHANTEAFF.